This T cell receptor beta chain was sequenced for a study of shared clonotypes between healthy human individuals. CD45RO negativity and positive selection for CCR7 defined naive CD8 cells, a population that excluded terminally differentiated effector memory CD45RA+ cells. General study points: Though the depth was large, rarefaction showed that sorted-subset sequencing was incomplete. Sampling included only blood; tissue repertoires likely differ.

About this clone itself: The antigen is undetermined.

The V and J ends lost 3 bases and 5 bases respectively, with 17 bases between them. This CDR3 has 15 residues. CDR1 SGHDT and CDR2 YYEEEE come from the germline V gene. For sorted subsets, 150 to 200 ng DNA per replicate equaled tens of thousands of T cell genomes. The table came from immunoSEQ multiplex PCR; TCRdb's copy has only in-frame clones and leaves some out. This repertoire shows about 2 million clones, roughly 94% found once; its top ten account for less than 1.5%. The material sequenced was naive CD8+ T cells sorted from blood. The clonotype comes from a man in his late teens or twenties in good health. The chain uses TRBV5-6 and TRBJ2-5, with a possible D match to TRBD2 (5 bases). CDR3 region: CASSSTPGVQETQYF. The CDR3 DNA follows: TGTGCCAGCAGCTCCACCCCCGGGGTGCAGGAGACCCAGTACTTC.